Listed below are T cell receptor beta chains from one sample, sequenced in a study of cytomegalovirus exposure and HLA in healthy donors. The data were produced by immunoSEQ multiplex PCR, yet TCRdb's version contains in-frame clones alone and is incomplete. This repertoire shows 220,000 or so clones, more than 60% found once; its top ten account for under 2%. What was sequenced was PBMCs. All receptors derive from a woman between 25 and 40 years old in good health and CMV-seronegative. Both conserved end residues are part of each CDR3. The D gene is left open where the match is weak. Only part of the rows carry a size: once, few, many, or a class if the clone is expanded.

J gene | clone size | V gene | D gene | CDR3 DNA | CDR3 protein
TRBJ2-1 | few | TRBV13 | TRBD1 | TGTGCCAGCAGCTTCTGGACAGGGACAGGGTATGAGCAGTTCTTC | CASSFWTGTGYEQFF
TRBJ1-1 | NA | TRBV30 | NA | TGTGCCTGGATCAGGGCCACTGAAGCTTTCTTT | CAWIRATEAFF
TRBJ2-1 | once | TRBV19 | NA | TGTGCCAGTAGGAGAGGTACAATGGAGCAGTTCTTC | CASRRGTMEQFF
TRBJ1-2 | NA | TRBV27 | TRBD1 | TGTGCCAGCCGACCCGCCGGGACAGGGCCCTATGGCTACACCTTC | CASRPAGTGPYGYTF
TRBJ2-1 | NA | TRBV19 | NA | TGTGCATCCGCGACTAACAATGAGCAGTTCTTC | CASATNNEQFF
TRBJ1-6 | NA | TRBV2 | NA | TGTGCCAGCAGCGCTACAGGGAACTATAATTCACCCCTCCACTTT | CASSATGNYNSPLHF
TRBJ1-1 | NA | TRBV5-1 | NA | TGCGCCAGCAGCCCACCTGCCAGAGGTTTGAACACTGAAGCTTTCTTT | CASSPPARGLNTEAFF
TRBJ2-5 | NA | TRBV4-1 | TRBD2 | TGCGCCAGCAGCCAGGGACTAGCGGGGGACGGGAAGACCCAGTACTTC | CASSQGLAGDGKTQYF
TRBJ2-3 | NA | TRBV7-9 | NA | TGTGCCAGCAGCTTAGCGATTAGCTTGGATACGCAGTATTTT | CASSLAISLDTQYF
TRBJ2-1 | NA | TRBV4-2 | TRBD2 | TGTGCCAGCAGCCAAGATCCAGCGGGAGGGGGGAATGAGCAGTTCTTC | CASSQDPAGGGNEQFF
TRBJ2-6 | NA | TRBV11-3 | NA | TGTGCCAGCAGCCGCGGGGGCTCCGCGGCCGGGGCCAACGTCCTGACTTTC | CASSRGGSAAGANVLTF
TRBJ2-7 | NA | TRBV9 | NA | TGTGCCAGCAGCGTAGAGCAGGCCTTAACCTACGAGCAGTACTTC | CASSVEQALTYEQYF
TRBJ2-3 | NA | TRBV19 | NA | TGTGCCAGTAGGCCGGGACACCGGAGCGATACGCAGTATTTT | CASRPGHRSDTQYF
TRBJ2-7 | NA | TRBV7-7 | NA | TGTGCTAGCAGCTTAGCGGTGGGGGCGTACGAGCAGTACTTC | CASSLAVGAYEQYF
TRBJ1-1 | NA | TRBV5-3 | NA | TGTGCCAGAAGCTTGTCAAAGAGCGGTGAAGCTTTCTTT | CARSLSKSGEAFF
TRBJ1-2 | NA | TRBV9 | NA | TGTGCCAGCAGCGTAGCCCCGGGACATGATAACTATGGCTACACCTTC | CASSVAPGHDNYGYTF
TRBJ1-5 | few | TRBV19 | TRBD1 | TGTGCCAGCGGTGGGACAGGGAGGAATCAGCCCCAGCATTTT | CASGGTGRNQPQHF
TRBJ2-2 | NA | TRBV7-9 | TRBD2 | TGTGCCAGCAGCTTACGCGGGAGCCCGGGGACCGGGGAGCTGTTTTTT | CASSLRGSPGTGELFF
TRBJ1-2 | NA | TRBV9 | TRBD1 | TGTGCCAGCAGCCCAACGACAGGGCTGGGCGGCTACACCTTC | CASSPTTGLGGYTF
TRBJ2-5 | NA | TRBV6-1 | NA | TGTGCCAGCAGTGATCACTTCGGGGTTGGAGAGACCCAGTACTTC | CASSDHFGVGETQYF
TRBJ2-2 | NA | TRBV7-3 | NA | TGTGCCAGCAGCTTTAACACCGACACCGGGGAGCTGTTTTTT | CASSFNTDTGELFF
TRBJ1-1 | few | TRBV5-1 | NA | TGCGCCAGCAGGTCTACTTCGGTGAACACTGAAGCTTTCTTT | CASRSTSVNTEAFF
TRBJ1-1 | NA | TRBV4-1 | TRBD1 | TGCGCCAGCAGCCCAACCGGGACAGGGGACACTGAAGCTTTCTTT | CASSPTGTGDTEAFF
TRBJ2-7 | NA | TRBV6-1 | TRBD2 | TGTGCCAGCAGTGAAGCGTCTAGGGGAGGGTTCTCCTACGAGCAGTACTTC | CASSEASRGGFSYEQYF
TRBJ2-2 | NA | TRBV6-5 | NA | TGTGCCAGCAGAGGGGGTTCGCACGGGGAGCTGTTTTTT | CASRGGSHGELFF
TRBJ2-1 | NA | TRBV5-1 | TRBD2 | TGCGCCAGCAGGCCAGCGGGGAAGGGCTCCTACAATGAGCAGTTCTTC | CASRPAGKGSYNEQFF
TRBJ1-2 | NA | TRBV6-5 | TRBD1 | TGTGCCAGCAGTTACCTTGGACAGGGAGGGAGTGGCTACACCTTC | CASSYLGQGGSGYTF
TRBJ1-1 | NA | TRBV30 | NA | TGTGCCTGGAGTGTCCCAGGGAACGCTGAAGCTTTCTTT | CAWSVPGNAEAFF
TRBJ2-5 | NA | TRBV7-9 | NA | TGTGCCACATCCGTGGCTAGCGCTCGAGGGTCCGAGACCCAGTACTTC | CATSVASARGSETQYF
TRBJ2-3 | NA | TRBV6-1 | TRBD1 | TGTGCCAGCAGTGCGTTTAGGGGGACAGGGTTTGTAGATACGCAGTATTTT | CASSAFRGTGFVDTQYF
TRBJ2-7 | NA | TRBV11-3 | TRBD1 | TGTGCCAGCAGCTTAGGACCCTCCGGGACAGGGACTTTCTACGAGCAGTACTTC | CASSLGPSGTGTFYEQYF
TRBJ2-7 | once | TRBV7-9 | NA | TGTTCCAGCAGCCCTAGCCGACTAAACGAGCAGTACTTC | CSSSPSRLNEQYF
TRBJ1-2 | NA | TRBV5-4 | NA | TGTGCCAGCAGCTTGGTCCAGGTGCAGGGCTACACCTTC | CASSLVQVQGYTF
TRBJ2-5 | NA | TRBV5-6 | TRBD1 | TGTGCCAGCAGCTTGTACGGGACAGGGGTGGGGACCCAGTACTTC | CASSLYGTGVGTQYF
TRBJ1-5 | NA | TRBV25-1 | NA | TGTGCCAGCAGTGAGTGGGGGGACAATCAGCCCCAGCATTTT | CASSEWGDNQPQHF
TRBJ1-5 | NA | TRBV27 | NA | TGTGCCAGCAGCACTGCACTTCATAGCAATCAGCCCCAGCATTTT | CASSTALHSNQPQHF
TRBJ2-2 | NA | TRBV6-5 | NA | TGTGCCAGCAGTTACTCCTCGGGCACCGGGGAGCTGTTTTTT | CASSYSSGTGELFF
TRBJ1-1 | NA | TRBV7-2 | NA | TGTGCCAGCAGCCCCCTAACGGGGGTGCGGGCTTTCTTT | CASSPLTGVRAFF
TRBJ2-1 | NA | TRBV29-1 | TRBD1 | TGCAGCGTTTTAATTTTTGGGACAGGACTAAGGGGCAATGAGCAGTTCTTC | CSVLIFGTGLRGNEQFF
TRBJ1-1 | NA | TRBV7-3 | NA | TGTGCCAGCAGCTTAAGTAAGAACACTGAAGCTTTCTTT | CASSLSKNTEAFF